The rows below give T cell receptor beta chains drawn from one sample of a study of tumor-infiltrating lymphocytes in primary liver carcinoma. Each CDR3 protein gets one entry after TCRdb re-called the multiplex PCR reads with MiXCR. The sample shows 30,000 to 35,000 distinct CDR3 sequences, over 60% of them seen only once. Material: liver tumor tissue from sampling region 5. All receptors derive from a man aged 40-55 years with primary liver carcinoma and hepatitis B virus infection. CDR3s include the opening cysteine and the closing phenylalanine or tryptophan. Each record gives: CDR3 protein, CDR3 DNA, D gene, clone size, J gene, V gene. A D gene is named only where the DNA matches it firmly. Clone size appears in some rows only: once, few, many, or a class for an expanded clone.

CASNAGLAGYEQYF TGTGCCAGCAATGCAGGACTAGCAGGCTACGAGCAGTACTTC TRBD2 few TRBJ2-7 TRBV6-1
CANSEYEDDQPQLF TGTGCAAACAGTGAGTATGAGGACGATCAGCCCCAGCTTTTT NA NA TRBJ1-5 TRBV10-3
CASSRVKGTANEKLFF TGCGCCAGCAGCCGAGTGAAGGGGACGGCTAATGAAAAACTGTTTTTT NA NA TRBJ1-4 TRBV4-1
CASSLRQLMNTEAFF TGTGCCAGCAGTTTAAGACAGCTTATGAACACTGAAGCTTTCTTT NA many TRBJ1-1 TRBV28
CASSQGQTRSYAQYF TGTGCCAGCAGCCAAGGACAGACGAGGAGCTACGCGCAGTACTTC NA NA TRBJ2-7 TRBV14
CASTPLEAAHYEQYF TGTGCCAGCACCCCCTTGGAAGCGGCCCACTACGAGCAGTACTTC NA NA TRBJ2-7 TRBV11-2
CASSLELLAGNNEQFF TGTGCCAGCAGCTTAGAGCTCCTGGCGGGAAACAATGAGCAGTTCTTC NA NA TRBJ2-1 TRBV11-2
CASSQGDRGGEKLFF TGTGCCAGCAGCCAAGGCGACCGGGGAGGTGAAAAACTGTTTTTT NA NA TRBJ1-4 TRBV4-2
CASSYRDRYLPLHF TGTGCCAGTAGTTATCGGGACCGGTATTTACCCCTCCACTTT NA NA TRBJ1-6 TRBV6-6
CASSSGGRSSYNEQFF TGTGCCAGCAGCTCAGGCGGCCGGAGCTCCTACAATGAGCAGTTCTTC NA large TRBJ2-1 TRBV11-3
CASSLDLEVIYVKYF TGTGCCAGCAGCTTAGATCTCGAGGTTATCTACGTGAAGTACTTC NA NA TRBJ2-7 TRBV11-2
CASSPTGFIAGLCNEQFF TGTGCCAGCTCACCTACGGGGTTCATTGCGGGTCTCTGCAATGAGCAGTTCTTC NA NA TRBJ2-1 TRBV18
CATSEFEGDRISPLYF TGTGCCACCAGTGAATTTGAAGGCGATCGAATTTCACCCCTCTACTTT NA NA TRBJ1-6 TRBV25-1
CASSLGQQETQYF TGTGCCAGCAGCTTAGGCCAGCAAGAGACCCAGTACTTC NA many TRBJ2-5 TRBV7-3
CASSQARLAGGEETQYF TGCGCCAGCAGCCAAGCCCGACTAGCGGGAGGGGAGGAGACCCAGTACTTC TRBD2 many TRBJ2-5 TRBV4-1
CASSEARRSGWYEQYF TGTGCCAGCAGTGAAGCAAGGAGGTCTGGATGGTACGAGCAGTACTTC NA few TRBJ2-7 TRBV2
CASSRRQGGEYAF TGTGCCAGCAGCCGGAGACAGGGAGGTGAATACGCCTTC TRBD1 NA TRBJ1-2 TRBV28
CASRPRLAASFYEQYF TGTGCCAGCAGGCCCAGACTGGCAGCATCCTTTTATGAGCAGTACTTC NA NA TRBJ2-7 TRBV6-5
CSVTTLRPWSRLEQFF TGCAGCGTCACTACGCTTCGGCCCTGGTCCCGTCTAGAGCAGTTCTTC NA NA TRBJ2-1 TRBV29-1
CASNFGGTSEQYF TGTGCCAGCAACTTCGGAGGGACTAGCGAGCAATACTTC TRBD2 NA TRBJ2-7 TRBV11-2
CASSVNRDGYTF TGTGCCAGCAGCGTCAACAGAGATGGCTACACCTTC NA NA TRBJ1-2 TRBV9
CASWEVGEDTQYF TGTGCCAGTTGGGAGGTGGGCGAGGATACGCAGTATTTT NA NA TRBJ2-3 TRBV7-8
CAKSPEGRLSQYGYTF TGTGCCAAAAGCCCCGAGGGCAGGCTGTCGCAGTATGGCTACACCTTC NA NA TRBJ1-2 TRBV7-9
CASSLIAGGTDTQYF TGCGCCAGCAGCTTGATAGCGGGAGGCACAGATACGCAGTATTTT TRBD2 many TRBJ2-3 TRBV5-1
CTSSVRLGGAGAKNIQYF TGTACCAGCAGTGTGAGACTAGGGGGAGCGGGGGCCAAAAACATTCAGTACTTC NA NA TRBJ2-4 TRBV6-1
CDSGQGAETQYF TGTGACAGCGGCCAAGGGGCCGAGACCCAGTACTTC NA NA TRBJ2-5 TRBV4-2
CTRSRMDRENTEAFF TGTACCAGGAGCCGGATGGACAGGGAAAACACTGAAGCTTTCTTT TRBD1 NA TRBJ1-1 TRBV4-2
CASGQQMTLYSNQPHHF TGCGCCAGCGGCCAACAAATGACACTTTATAGCAATCAGCCCCATCATTTT NA NA TRBJ1-5 TRBV4-1